A selection of T cell receptor beta chains follows, all from one sample in a study of T cells in Graves' hyperthyroidism and ophthalmopathy. One entry per CDR3 protein results from TCRdb running MiXCR on the multiplex PCR reads. Here the sample spans about 410,000 distinct CDR3 sequences, about 15% being singletons. The sample was blood. All receptors derive from a man between 18 and 29 years old with Graves' ophthalmopathy. CDR3s include the opening cysteine and the closing phenylalanine or tryptophan. D genes are given only for firm matches. Part of the rows lack a size; the others show once, few, many or a class for expanded clones.

j_gene	v_gene	d_gene	abundance	CDR3nt	CDR3aa
TRBJ2-3	TRBV10-3	TRBD1	.	TGTGCCATCAGTGTTTCCGGGACAGGTCTCTCCGATACGCAGTATTTT	CAISVSGTGLSDTQYF
TRBJ2-1	TRBV9	.	many	TGTGCCAGCAGCGTAGGGCTAGGCGGTGAGCAGTTCTTC	CASSVGLGGEQFF
TRBJ2-1	TRBV6-1	.	.	TGTGCCAGCACCGAGGGTCAGGGGTTGTTCTACAATGAGCAGTTCTTC	CASTEGQGLFYNEQFF
TRBJ2-5	TRBV9	TRBD2	few	TGTGCCAGTAGCGGGGGGTACCAAGAGACCCAGTACTTC	CASSGGYQETQYF
TRBJ2-7	TRBV11-1	TRBD1	many	TGTGCCAGCAGCACCTACAGGGGGGCTGCCTACGAGCAGTACTTC	CASSTYRGAAYEQYF
TRBJ2-1	TRBV11-3	TRBD1	many	TGTGCCAGCAGCCCGACAGGGCGTCCCTACAATGAGCAGTTCTTC	CASSPTGRPYNEQFF
TRBJ1-4	TRBV5-1	.	.	TGCGCCAGCAGCTTGCAAGCCAGGGACGAAAAACTGTTTTTT	CASSLQARDEKLFF
TRBJ2-3	TRBV7-9	.	few	TGTGCCAGCAGCTTAGGAGGATCAGATACGCAGTATTTT	CASSLGGSDTQYF
TRBJ1-1	TRBV3-1	.	many	TGTGCCAGCAGCCAGGACCTGATCAGGGTAAATGCTTTCTTT	CASSQDLIRVNAFF
TRBJ2-7	TRBV27	TRBD1	.	TGTGCCAGCAGTTTTTCCGGGACAGGGGGAAGCGAGCAGTACTTC	CASSFSGTGGSEQYF
TRBJ2-4	TRBV7-2	.	.	TGTGCTAGCAGCTTAGGTATCGGGGGATGGGCCAAAAACATTCAGTACTTC	CASSLGIGGWAKNIQYF
TRBJ2-5	TRBV11-2	.	many	TGTGCCAGCAGGTCCGGGACCCTAAACGGGGAGACCCAGTACTTC	CASRSGTLNGETQYF
TRBJ1-1	TRBV20-1	.	many	TGCAGTGCCCCCCGACAGACCATGAACACTGAAGCTTTCTTT	CSAPRQTMNTEAFF
TRBJ1-5	TRBV28	.	.	TGTGCCAGCAGCTTGGCAGGGTATCAGCCCCAGCATTTT	CASSLAGYQPQHF
TRBJ2-7	TRBV12-3/TRBV12-4	.	once	TGTGCCAGCAGTCCAAGGCGGGTTCGGAGCTCCTACGAGCAGTACTTC	CASSPRRVRSSYEQYF
TRBJ2-3	TRBV18	.	many	TGTGCCAGCTCACCTACCGCTTTAGCAGATACGCAGTATTTT	CASSPTALADTQYF
TRBJ2-1	TRBV4-1	.	few	TGCGCCAGCCTGGGGTCGGGTGAGCAGTTCTTC	CASLGSGEQFF
TRBJ2-1	TRBV6-1	TRBD1	many	TGTGCCAGCAGTCACCCCGACAGGGTGGGGAACAATGAGCAGTTCTTC	CASSHPDRVGNNEQFF
TRBJ2-2	TRBV12-3/TRBV12-4	.	.	TGTGCCAGCAGTTTTTCTAGAAAGGCTTGGGACACCGGGGAGCTGTTTTTT	CASSFSRKAWDTGELFF
TRBJ2-7	TRBV6-2/TRBV6-3	TRBD2	many	TGTGCCAGCAGGGGGACTAGCGACTCCTACGAGCAGTACTTC	CASRGTSDSYEQYF
TRBJ2-5	TRBV11-2	.	many	TGTGCCAGCAGCTTGTATGGGGAGACCCAGTACTTC	CASSLYGETQYF
TRBJ2-1	TRBV7-8	TRBD1	many	TGTGCCAGCAGCTTACCCGACAGGGATGGGTACAATGAGCAGTTCTTC	CASSLPDRDGYNEQFF
TRBJ2-7	TRBV7-9	TRBD1	few	TGTGCCAGCAGCTTCCGGGACAGTCACTACGAGCAGTACTTC	CASSFRDSHYEQYF
TRBJ2-4	TRBV19	TRBD1	few	TGTGCCAGTAGTCGGGGACAGTTCAAAAACATTCAGTACTTC	CASSRGQFKNIQYF
TRBJ2-2	TRBV6-1	TRBD1	.	TGTGCCAGCACCAGACAGGGGAGCACCGGGGAGCTGTTTTTT	CASTRQGSTGELFF
TRBJ2-2	TRBV3-1	TRBD2	.	TGTGCCAGCAGCACCCAGACTAGCGGGACCGGGGAGCTGTTTTTT	CASSTQTSGTGELFF
TRBJ2-3	TRBV2	TRBD2	many	TGTGCCAGCATGGGGAGGGCGGCCCTTGAAGCGCAGTATTTT	CASMGRAALEAQYF
TRBJ1-2	TRBV10-3	.	many	TGTGCCATCAGTGACCGGGACGGCGAGCCCGGTAACTATGGCTACACCTTC	CAISDRDGEPGNYGYTF
TRBJ2-7	TRBV27	.	many	TGTGCCAGCAGTTTAAGGACCGGGACGGGCGGAATCTCCTACGAGCAGTACTTC	CASSLRTGTGGISYEQYF
TRBJ1-2	TRBV7-2	TRBD1	many	TGTGCCAGCAGCTTTGACAGGGCTCTTTATGGCTACACCTTC	CASSFDRALYGYTF
TRBJ1-2	TRBV12-3/TRBV12-4	.	many	TGTGCCAGCACCCCTCTCCCTCTTAACTATGGCTACACCTTC	CASTPLPLNYGYTF
TRBJ2-5	TRBV27	.	few	TGTGCCAGCAGTTTCCTCAGAGCGGAGACCCAGTACTTC	CASSFLRAETQYF
TRBJ1-5	TRBV4-1	.	many	TGCGCCAGCAGCCAAGTGCCCGATCAGCCCCAGCATTTT	CASSQVPDQPQHF
TRBJ1-2	TRBV11-2	.	many	TGTGCCAGCAGCTTAGATCCAAACCCAGGAATCTATGGCTACACCTTC	CASSLDPNPGIYGYTF
TRBJ2-7	TRBV29-1	TRBD2	many	TGCAGCGTTGCGGGGGTAGCGGGATATCAGGACGAGCAGTACTTC	CSVAGVAGYQDEQYF
TRBJ2-7	TRBV6-1	TRBD2	few	TGTGCCGGCAGGGTAGCGGGAGTTTACGAGCAGTACTTC	CAGRVAGVYEQYF
TRBJ2-7	TRBV7-2	.	many	TGTGCCAGCAGCTTACTGACGGGGAACTACGAGCAGTACTTC	CASSLLTGNYEQYF
TRBJ1-1	TRBV27	TRBD1	many	TGTGCCAGCAGTAACGGACAGGGGGCCATGAACACTGAAGCTTTCTTT	CASSNGQGAMNTEAFF
TRBJ2-3	TRBV11-2	TRBD2	many	TGTGCCAGCGCTAGCGGGGGAACTAGCACAGATACGCAGTATTTT	CASASGGTSTDTQYF
TRBJ2-5	TRBV11-3	TRBD1	many	TGTGCCAGCAGCTTAGACGGACAGGGTCGAACCCAGTACTTC	CASSLDGQGRTQYF
TRBJ2-3	TRBV29-1	.	many	TGCAGTCTCGGACCATCCGGGAAAACCACAGATACGCAGTATTTT	CSLGPSGKTTDTQYF
TRBJ2-3	TRBV5-1	TRBD2	many	TGCGCCAGCAGCCTACAGGGGCTAGCGGGAGCTACGCAGTATTTT	CASSLQGLAGATQYF
TRBJ2-1	TRBV20-1	TRBD2	many	TGCAGTGCCCTAGAAGCGGGAGGGCCGGTAGGTGAGCAGTTCTTC	CSALEAGGPVGEQFF
TRBJ2-3	TRBV6-5	TRBD2	.	TGTGCCAGCAGTTATCTAGCGGGGGCCACAGATACGCAGTATTTT	CASSYLAGATDTQYF
TRBJ2-7	TRBV14	.	many	TGTGCCAGCAGTAAGCATACAGGGTTGGCCTACGAGCAGTACTTC	CASSKHTGLAYEQYF
TRBJ1-3	TRBV28	.	many	TGTGCCAGCAGTTTATTAGCGGTTCAGGGGCCGTCTCGAAGCTCTGGAAACACCATATATTTT	CASSLLAVQGPSRSSGNTIYF
TRBJ2-5	TRBV15	TRBD2	.	TGTGCCACCAGCAGAGTGGAGCTAGCGGGGTACCAAGAGACCCAGTACTTC	CATSRVELAGYQETQYF
TRBJ1-1	TRBV27	.	few	TGTGCCAGCAGGGAGGGGAACACTGAAGCTTTCTTT	CASREGNTEAFF
TRBJ1-2	TRBV24-1	.	many	TGTGCCACCAGTGTGCCGGGGCTGAACTATGGCTACACCTTC	CATSVPGLNYGYTF
TRBJ2-1	TRBV6-1	.	many	TGTGCCAGCAGTTACGGGACCTACGCCAATGAGCAGTTCTTC	CASSYGTYANEQFF